This T cell receptor beta chain stems from a study of tumor and adjacent non-tumor tissue in lung cancer. Background on the study: There were roughly 11 adenocarcinoma, 2 squamous cell carcinoma and 1 small cell lung cancer cases. Whole-study findings and limits: In normal lung, the top 100 clones were significantly more dominant than in tumor.

Comment on this clonotype: Antigen unknown. A much larger clone sits a single nucleotide away, making a read error possible.

TCRbeta libraries were built with three rounds of nested PCR, modified from ARM-PCR. TCRdb redid the calling of the multiplex PCR reads with MiXCR, one entry per CDR3 protein. This table has about 48,000 distinct CDR3 sequences, 64% appearing once. RNA was extracted from bulk tissue without any cell sorting. Distant lung tissue was collected more than 3 cm away from the tumor edge. The V gene's germline CDR1 is SEHNR and CDR2 FQNEAQ (reference sequence). The CDR3 is 14 amino acids. This clonotype originated in a woman between 65 and 79 years old with non-small cell lung cancer. The chain carries TRBV7-9 and TRBJ2-7; no firm D call. The specimen was distant non-tumor lung tissue. As DNA, the CDR3 is TGTGTCAGCAGCTTGAGTATACGAACCTACGAGCAGTACTTC. It encodes CVSSLSIRTYEQYF.